Listed here are 6 T cell receptor beta chains from one sample, sequenced in a study of shared clonotypes between healthy human individuals. The naive CD8 fraction comprised CD45RO-negative cells positively selected for CCR7 and excluded terminally differentiated effector memory CD45RA+ cells. Using immunoSEQ multiplex PCR, the repertoire was profiled, and TCRdb retains in-frame clones only, with some absent. The table shows about 2.2 million clones, with just over 90% occurring only once. The sample consisted of naive CD8+ T cells from PBMCs. These receptors were obtained from a man younger than 35 in good health. Some clones in this sample may be carry-over from other donors' samples.

The chain carries TRBV15 and TRBJ2-7; 9 bases fit TRBD1. CDR1 is LNHNV, CDR2 YYDKDF, per germline (reference sequence). This CDR3 region has 18 residues. Trimming removed 4 bases from V and 0 bases from J; junction bases left unmatched: 13. The CDR3 sequence is CATSTQSGTGPSSYEQYF. The CDR3 DNA reads as TGTGCCACCAGCACCCAATCGGGGACAGGGCCGAGCTCCTACGAGCAGTACTTC.

V is TRBV19 and J is TRBJ2-2; D is undetermined. CDR1 LNHDA and CDR2 SQIVND come from the germline V gene (reference sequence). This CDR3 contains 17 residues. Trimming stripped 10 bases from V and 0 bases from J, with 21 bases between. The DNA of the CDR3 is TGTGCCACCCACCCCTACGGAGCACCCGCGAACACCGGGGAGCTGTTTTTT. Translating gives CATHPYGAPANTGELFF.

This chain uses TRBV7-9 with TRBJ2-1, with D maybe TRBD2 (6 bases). The CDR3 is made up of 15 amino acids. V was clipped by 2 bases and J by 6 bases, with 14 bases between them. Germline V lookup: CDR1 SEHNR, CDR2 FQNEAQ (reference sequence). CDR3 DNA sequence: TGTGCCAGCAGCTTACCGGGATTCGGGGGCAATGAGCAGTTCTTC. Translated: CASSLPGFGGNEQFF.

V and J are TRBV7-9 and TRBJ2-5; 8 nucleotides line up with TRBD2. The CDR3 extends over 14 amino acids. The ends lost 5 bases at V and 3 bases at J; junction bases unmatched: 5. The germline V gene encodes CDR1 SEHNR and CDR2 FQNEAQ (reference sequence). The CDR3 here is CASSRLASKETQYF. CDR3 DNA: TGTGCCAGCAGCCGACTAGCGAGTAAAGAGACCCAGTACTTC.

The chain employs TRBV6-5 and TRBJ2-7; a possible D gene is TRBD1 (7 bases). This CDR3 region has 15 residues. CDR1 is MNHEY, CDR2 SVGAGI, per germline. The V gene lost 6 bases and the J gene lost 5 bases, with 20 bases spanning the gap. The CDR3 DNA sequence: TGTGCCAGCAGGTACCAGGGGGGAGACCCTCACGAGCAGTACTTC. This gives the protein CASRYQGGDPHEQYF.

The chain employs TRBV19 and TRBJ1-1, with D unclear. This CDR3 spans 17 amino acids. The germline V gene has CDR1 LNHDA and CDR2 SQIVND (reference sequence). V lost 5 bases and J lost 2, with 21 bases in between. The CDR3 protein is CASSLGSSTSLNTEAFF. The CDR3 DNA sequence: TGTGCCAGTAGTTTGGGGAGCAGCACTTCGCTAAACACTGAAGCTTTCTTT.